Listed here is a single T cell receptor beta chain. The CDR3 extends over 15 amino acids. From germline, CDR1 is LGHNA and CDR2 YSLEER. Trimming left V 0 bases short and J 4 bases short, with 10 bases between. The source of the sample is a study of cytomegalovirus exposure and HLA in healthy donors. Assay: immunoSEQ multiplex PCR; the TCRdb copy retains only in-frame clones and omits some. Of 220,000 or so clones in the sample, roughly 83% were seen once. V gene TRBV4-3 combines with J gene TRBJ2-1; unclear D gene. Source material: PBMCs. The receptor comes from a woman aged 25-40 years in good health and CMV-seropositive. The CDR3 reads CASSQELETYNEQFF. Here the CDR3 DNA reads TGCGCCAGCAGCCAAGAGTTGGAGACTTACAATGAGCAGTTCTTC.